The entry that follows covers one TCR beta chain sequence. PCR primers comprised 60 Vbeta and 13 Jbeta primers. The table came from immunoSEQ multiplex PCR; TCRdb's copy has only in-frame clones and leaves some out. The table has just over 200,000 clones, around four fifths seen once; the top ten hold approximately 1.5%. This sample was included in a study of cytomegalovirus exposure and HLA in healthy donors. The V gene's germline CDR1 is SGHRS and CDR2 YFSETQ. This CDR3 is built from 17 residues. V lost 3 bases, J lost 2 bases, and 11 bases stayed unmatched. The sample comprised PBMCs. This sequence originates from a man aged 45 to 65 in good health and CMV-seronegative. V gene TRBV5-1 combines with J gene TRBJ2-7; 10 positions agree with TRBD1. CDR3 in DNA: TGCGCCAGCAGCTCCCCCCGGGACAGGGGTTTAGCCTACGAGCAGTACTTC. Protein product: CASSSPRDRGLAYEQYF.